Following are 24 T cell receptor beta chains from one sample sequenced in a study of cytomegalovirus exposure and HLA in healthy donors. The PCR contained 60 Vbeta and 13 Jbeta primers. Method: immunoSEQ multiplex PCR; TCRdb's copy keeps in-frame clones and lacks some. The sample has more than 95,000 clones, roughly 77% seen once. The sequenced sample was PBMCs. The source of these receptors is a man aged 18 to 30 in good health and CMV-seronegative.

The genes are TRBV6-6 and TRBJ1-5; TRBD1 matches at 9 bases. The germline gives CDR1 MNHNY, CDR2 SVGAGI (reference sequence). This CDR3 has 15 amino acids. Germline trimming cut 6 bases from V and 4 bases from J; bases unmatched to any gene: 7. The chain's CDR3 is CASRAGTGSNQPQHF. The CDR3 DNA is TGTGCCAGCAGAGCCGGGACAGGGAGTAATCAGCCCCAGCATTTT.

This chain connects TRBV28 to TRBJ2-3, with 13 bases identical to TRBD2. Germline CDR1 is MDHEN and CDR2 is SYDVKM. The junction had 6 bases not matched to a gene; V was cut back by 6 bases and J by 3 bases. The CDR3 consists of 16 residues. The CDR3 protein is CASSPTSGGPTDTQYF. DNA for the CDR3: TGTGCCAGCAGCCCGACTAGCGGGGGGCCAACAGATACGCAGTATTTT. The full variable domain, its missing parts supplied by reference TRBV28 and TRBJ2-3, is DVKVTQSSRYLVKRTGEKVFLECVQDMDHENMFWYRQDPGLGLRLIYFSYDVKMKEKGDIPEGYSVSREKKERFSLILESASTNQTSMYLCASSPTSGGPTDTQYFGPGTRLTVL.

The chain recombines TRBV7-9 with TRBJ2-7; 11 nucleotides match TRBD1. The CDR3 runs 14 residues. V trimming: 3 bases; J trimming: 7 bases; junction bases outside the gene matches: 5. CDR1 SEHNR and CDR2 FQNEAQ come from the germline V gene (reference sequence). The CDR3: CASSLGQGVREQYF. The CDR3 DNA is TGTGCCAGCAGCTTGGGACAGGGGGTCAGGGAGCAGTACTTC. Filled out from reference TRBV7-9 and TRBJ2-7, the complete variable domain reads DTGVSQNPRHKITKRGQNVTFRCDPISEHNRLYWYRQTLGQGPEFLTYFQNEAQLEKSRLLSDRFSAERPKGSFSTLEIQRTEQGDSAMYLCASSLGQGVREQYFGPGTRLTVT.

The chain employs TRBV19 and TRBJ1-2; no firm D call. The CDR3 has 12 amino acids. V was shortened by 5 bases and J by 5 bases, with 9 bases between the two germline ends. Germline CDR1 reads LNHDA; CDR2 reads SQIVND (reference sequence). This CDR3 is CASSESGYGYTF. The CDR3 bases are TGTGCCAGTAGTGAGTCAGGTTATGGCTACACCTTC.

The chain joins TRBV10-1 to TRBJ2-7; D might be TRBD1 (7 bases). Germline CDR1 is WNHNN and CDR2 is SYGVQD (reference sequence). Trimming left V 3 bases short and J 2 bases short, with 11 bases between. The CDR3 sequence is 14 residues long. CDR3 in DNA: TGCGCCAGCAGTGACGGAGGGACAGCCTACGAGCAGTACTTC. Translated, it gives CASSDGGTAYEQYF.

Regarding this clone: Mismatch with germline at one junction end may stem from a read error. This sequence joins TRBV7-9 and TRBJ2-1, with 8 bases lining up with TRBD2. This CDR3 spans 13 amino acids. The germline V gene has CDR1 SEHNR and CDR2 FQNEAQ (reference sequence). CDR3 sequence reads: CSSLAYPGTSKFF. In DNA form, the CDR3 reads TGTTCCAGCTTAGCTTACCCCGGGACTAGTAAGTTCTTC.

V is TRBV5-1 and J is TRBJ2-7, with TRBD1 matching over 7 bases. Germline V gene sequence: CDR1 SGHRS, CDR2 YFSETQ. J lost 5 bases, V lost 0 bases, and 8 bases had no gene match. CDR3 size: 15 residues. CDR3: CASSLATGDLHEQYF. CDR3 nucleotide sequence: TGCGCCAGCAGCTTGGCAACAGGGGACCTCCACGAGCAGTACTTC.

This clone was counted a single time. The genes are TRBV4-1 and TRBJ2-7, with D tentatively TRBD2 (5 bases). The CDR3 has 16 amino acids. Germline V gene sequence: CDR1 MGHRA, CDR2 YSYEKL. V dropped 0 bases and J dropped 3 bases, with 15 bases sitting between them. Written as DNA, the CDR3 is TGCGCCAGCAGCCAAGATCAGAGCGGTTTAGGCTACGAGCAGTACTTC. This codes for CASSQDQSGLGYEQYF.

A word on this clone: Other nucleotide sequences in the sample specify the same CDR3. CDR3 sequence reads: CSARDLYGYTF. The CDR3 region has the DNA TGCAGTGCTAGAGATCTCTATGGCTACACCTTC. The J gene is TRBJ1-2, the V gene TRBV20-1; D gene ambiguous. Germline-derived CDR1 and CDR2 are DFQATT and SNEGSKA (reference sequence). The V end was cut by 0 bases, the J end by 4 bases, with 3 bases between. The CDR3 extends over 11 amino acids.

The J gene is TRBJ1-5, the V gene TRBV11-2; 8 bases line up with TRBD1. CDR1 and CDR2 from the germline V gene are SGHAT and FQNNGV. The CDR3 contains 14 residues. The junction had 7 bases not matched to a gene; V was cut back by 3 bases and J by 9 bases. This chain's CDR3 is CASSFGTGGGPQHF. The CDR3 region has the DNA TGTGCCAGCAGCTTCGGGACAGGTGGGGGGCCCCAGCATTTT.

The chain couples TRBV2 to TRBJ1-5, with TRBD1 identical over 7 bases. CDR3 length: 15 amino acids. The junction had 5 bases not matched to a gene; V was cut back by 6 bases and J by 0 bases. Per germline, CDR1 SNHLY and CDR2 FYNNEI. CDR3 amino acids: CASRPGQNSNQPQHF. The CDR3 nucleotides are TGTGCCAGCAGACCGGGACAGAATAGCAATCAGCCCCAGCATTTT. Filled out from reference TRBV2 and TRBJ1-5, the complete variable domain reads EPEVTQTPSHQVTQMGQEVILRCVPISNHLYFYWYRQILGQKVEFLVSFYNNEISEKSEIFDDQFSVERPDGSNFTLKIRSTKLEDSAMYFCASRPGQNSNQPQHFGDGTRLSIL.

The chain joins TRBV7-8 to TRBJ1-2; no reliable D call. Germline V gene sequence: CDR1 SGHVS, CDR2 FQNEAQ. CDR3 size: 14 residues. The V end was cut by 0 bases, the J end by 2 bases, with 7 bases between. CDR3 nucleotide sequence: TGTGCCAGCAGCTTAGCCCACAGAAACTATGGCTACACCTTC. This sequence encodes CASSLAHRNYGYTF.

The chain employs TRBV7-9 and TRBJ1-1; 9 positions agree with TRBD1. Germline V gene data show CDR1 as SEHNR and CDR2 as FQNEAQ (reference sequence). V gave up 5 bases and J gave up 4 bases; unmatched junction bases: 8. There are 15 residues in the CDR3. The CDR3 DNA reads TGTGCCAGCAGCCCCGACAGGGGGAGGGGCACTGAAGCTTTCTTT. Translated: CASSPDRGRGTEAFF.

This clone was counted between two and nine times. V gene TRBV2 combines with J gene TRBJ2-2, with 7 bases lining up with TRBD1. V lost 3 bases to trimming and J lost 1 base; unmatched junction nucleotides: 2. This CDR3 contains 15 residues. The germline V gene encodes CDR1 SNHLY and CDR2 FYNNEI. The CDR3 sequence: CASSDRGLNTGELFF. DNA for the CDR3: TGTGCCAGCAGTGACAGGGGGTTGAACACCGGGGAGCTGTTTTTT.

The rearrangement links TRBV19 to TRBJ2-7, with 7 positions matching TRBD1. Germline V CDR1 and CDR2: LNHDA, SQIVND (reference sequence). J was trimmed by 4 bases and V by 8 bases; bases with no gene match: 11. CDR3 length: 14 residues. CDR3 region: CASSVQGVTYEQYF. CDR3 nucleotides: TGTGCCAGTTCAGTTCAGGGGGTGACGTACGAGCAGTACTTC.

This clone occurred a few times. The rearrangement links TRBV6-1 to TRBJ1-3; TRBD1 matches 7 bases. V lost 7 bases, J lost 0 bases, and 6 bases stayed unmatched. The CDR3 consists of 15 residues. Germline assignment: CDR1 MNHNS and CDR2 SASEGT. The CDR3 sequence: CASTPQGTSGNTIYF. The DNA of the CDR3 is TGTGCCAGCACCCCACAGGGGACCTCTGGAAACACCATATATTTT.

The chain has TRBV5-1 and TRBJ1-2, with 9 bases matching TRBD1. CDR1 and CDR2 from the germline V gene are SGHRS and YFSETQ. This CDR3 has 16 residues. V was pared by 0 bases and J by 4 bases, with 7 bases of the junction left unmatched. CDR3 in amino acids: CASSLGTGVLFYGYTF. The DNA for the CDR3 is TGCGCCAGCAGCTTGGGGACAGGGGTCCTCTTCTATGGCTACACCTTC.

This clone was found once. The J gene is TRBJ2-3, the V gene TRBV6-5, with 9 bases identical to TRBD1. With 5 bases clipped from V and 6 bases from J, the junction kept 6 bases outside the gene matches. Germline CDR1 and CDR2: MNHEY and SVGAGI. CDR3 length: 14 residues. CDR3 protein: CASSQDRGMDTQYF. CDR3 nucleotide sequence: TGTGCCAGCAGTCAGGACAGGGGAATGGATACGCAGTATTTT.

This clone appeared a single time. V is TRBV4-1 and J is TRBJ2-7; no firm D call. This CDR3 spans 14 amino acids. Between the trimmed V and J ends, which lost 1 base and 0 bases, there was a span of 7 bases. Germline values: CDR1 MGHRA, CDR2 YSYEKL. The CDR3 is CASSQARSSYEQYF. CDR3 in DNA: TGCGCCAGCAGCCAAGCGAGGAGCTCCTACGAGCAGTACTTC.

The chain carries TRBV19 and TRBJ2-2, with a tentative D call TRBD2 (5 bases). Per germline, CDR1 LNHDA and CDR2 SQIVND (reference sequence). The CDR3 runs to 15 residues. V lost 1 base and J 5 bases, leaving 11 bases between the germline ends. The CDR3 DNA follows: TGTGCCAGTAGTATAGCCCGGACGGGAACCGGGGAGCTGTTTTTT. This gives the protein CASSIARTGTGELFF.

The chain joins TRBV5-1 to TRBJ2-1; D is possibly TRBD2 (5 bases). V was clipped by 2 bases and J by 1 base, with 10 bases between them. Germline lookup yields CDR1 SGHRS and CDR2 YFSETQ. CDR3 length equals 15 residues. In nucleotides, the CDR3 is TGCGCCAGCAGCTTCTCGCCGGGATCCTACAATGAGCAGTTCTTC. Translating it yields CASSFSPGSYNEQFF.

This chain joins TRBV9 and TRBJ1-2; D remains unclear. Germline V gene data show CDR1 as SGDLS and CDR2 as YYNGEE. This CDR3 spans 13 amino acids. V lost 0 bases, J lost 7 bases, and 10 bases lay in between. This CDR3 is CASSVAGGSGYTF. CDR3 nucleotide sequence: TGTGCCAGCAGCGTAGCCGGAGGTTCTGGCTACACCTTC.

The genes are TRBV7-8 and TRBJ2-3, with 9 nucleotides matching TRBD2. V was pared by 3 bases and J by 5 bases, with 3 bases of the junction left unmatched. Germline CDR1 reads SGHVS; CDR2 reads FQNEAQ. CDR3 length: 14 amino acids. CDR3 residues: CASSFSGGLDTQYF. The CDR3 coding sequence is TGTGCCAGCAGCTTTAGCGGGGGATTAGATACGCAGTATTTT.

The chain joins TRBV7-2 to TRBJ2-7; a weak D match, TRBD2 (7 bases). Looked up from germline, CDR1 is SGHTA and CDR2 is FQGNSA. The germline V and J ends were trimmed by 1 base and 6 bases, with 10 bases remaining between them. The CDR3 sequence is 13 residues long. This CDR3 reads CASSLGGGLEQYF. The CDR3 coding sequence is TGTGCCAGCAGCTTAGGGGGGGGGCTCGAGCAGTACTTC.